This T cell receptor (beta chain) is drawn from a study of T-cell memory formation after mild COVID-19. The V gene's germline CDR1 is SEHNR and CDR2 FQNEAQ (reference sequence). The CDR3 runs 14 residues. General study points: A balance of CD4 and CD8 characterized clones contracting day 15 to 85, whereas later expanders leaned CD4+.

This clonotype was seen at least ten times. The antigen is undetermined. Mismatch with germline at one junction end may stem from a read error. A single record per CDR3 protein comes from TCRdb applying MiXCR to the 5' RACE reads. The sample includes more than 35,000 distinct CDR3 sequences, roughly 9% of them seen just once. V and J are TRBV7-9 and TRBJ2-1, with 10 bases identical to TRBD2. The TCR sequence derives from an adult woman who had mild COVID-19 (a few samples of this study predate the infection). Cell type and time point are not known. What was sequenced was PBMCs or a T cell subset sorted from them (not recorded which). CDR3 bases: TGTGCCAGCAGCGAGCCCTCGGTTAGCGGGAGGCCGCTCTTC. Amino acids: CASSEPSVSGRPLF.